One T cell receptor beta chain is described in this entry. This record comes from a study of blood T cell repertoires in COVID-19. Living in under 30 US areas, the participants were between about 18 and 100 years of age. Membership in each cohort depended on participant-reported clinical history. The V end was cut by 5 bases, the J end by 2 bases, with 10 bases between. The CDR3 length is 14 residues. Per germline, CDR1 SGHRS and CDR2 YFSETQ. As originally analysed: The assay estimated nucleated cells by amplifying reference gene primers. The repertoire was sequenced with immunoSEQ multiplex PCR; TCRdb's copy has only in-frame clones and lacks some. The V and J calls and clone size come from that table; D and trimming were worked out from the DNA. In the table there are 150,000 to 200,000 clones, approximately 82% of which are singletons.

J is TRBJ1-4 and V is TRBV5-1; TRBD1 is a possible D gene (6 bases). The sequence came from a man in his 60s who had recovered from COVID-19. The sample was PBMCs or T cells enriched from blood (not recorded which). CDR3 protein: CASSSDSTNEKLFF. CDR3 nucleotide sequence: TGCGCCAGCAGTTCGGACAGCACTAATGAAAAACTGTTTTTT.